Below, 24 T cell receptor beta chains from the same sample are listed, as sequenced in a study of T-cell memory formation after mild COVID-19. TCRdb re-called the 5' RACE reads through MiXCR, storing one row per CDR3 protein. Of a few hundred thousand distinct CDR3 sequences listed, just under 20% are singletons. The source material was PBMCs or a T cell subset sorted from them (not recorded which). The receptors shown here come from a man younger than 30 who had mild COVID-19 (a few samples of this study predate the infection). Cell type and time point are not known.

The V call is TRBV24-1, the J call TRBJ2-3; D is ambiguous. V lost 1 base and J lost 6, with 10 bases in between. Germline V CDR1 and CDR2: KGHDR, SFDVKD. CDR3 size: 14 residues. The CDR3 here is CATSDFGEADTQYF. CDR3 sequence (DNA): TGTGCCACCAGTGATTTTGGGGAAGCGGATACGCAGTATTTT.

The V and J genes are TRBV12-3 or TRBV12-4 and TRBJ2-3; TRBD2 agrees at 12 bases. The CDR3 is 17 residues long. V lost 4 bases to trimming and J lost 5 bases; unmatched junction nucleotides: 10. Written as DNA, the CDR3 is TGTGCCAGCAGTTATATACTAGCGGGGGGACCCGAAGATACGCAGTATTTT. This gives the protein CASSYILAGGPEDTQYF.

The chain recombines TRBV7-9 with TRBJ2-2; 7 nucleotides align to TRBD1. CDR1 and CDR2 from the germline V gene are SEHNR and FQNEAQ (reference sequence). Trimming removed 7 bases from V and 1 base from J; junction bases left unmatched: 6. The CDR3 covers 15 residues. The CDR3 here is CASTLGQMNTGELFF. The CDR3 coding sequence is TGTGCCAGCACCTTGGGACAGATGAACACCGGGGAGCTGTTTTTT.

The chain couples TRBV2 to TRBJ2-5; D is ambiguous. V gave up 3 bases and J gave up 2 bases, with 10 bases separating them. This CDR3 spans 14 amino acids. Germline CDR1 SNHLY, CDR2 FYNNEI. CDR3 sequence reads: CASSDLVEQETQYF. DNA for the CDR3: TGTGCCAGCAGTGACCTCGTGGAGCAAGAGACCCAGTACTTC. The complete variable domain, with remaining parts taken from reference TRBV2 and TRBJ2-5, reads EPEVTQTPSHQVTQMGQEVILRCVPISNHLYFYWYRQILGQKVEFLVSFYNNEISEKSEIFDDQFSVERPDGSNFTLKIRSTKLEDSAMYFCASSDLVEQETQYFGPGTRLLVL.

This clonotype has only a few counts. The CDR3 spells CASSLRPSGGTGELFF. CDR3 in DNA: TGTGCCAGCAGCCTCCGCCCTAGCGGGGGTACCGGGGAGCTGTTTTTT. This chain uses TRBV4-2 with TRBJ2-2; TRBD2 matches at 10 bases. With V trimmed by 4 bases and J by 5 bases, 7 bases remained unmatched. The CDR3 totals 16 residues. Germline assignment: CDR1 LGHNA and CDR2 YNFKEQ.

This clonotype was counted between two and nine times. The chain joins TRBV7-8 to TRBJ2-7; TRBD2 might be the D (5 bases). The V gene's germline CDR1 is SGHVS and CDR2 FQNEAQ. The CDR3 runs to 11 residues. Trimming cost V 3 bases and J 12 bases, with 12 bases left between them. The CDR3 DNA reads TGTGCCAGCAGCTTGGGAGAAGGGCGGTACTTC. Translated, it gives CASSLGEGRYF.

This clonotype was picked up many times. This chain connects TRBV4-1 to TRBJ1-4, with D unclear. The germline V gene encodes CDR1 MGHRA and CDR2 YSYEKL. Trimming took 4 bases from V and 8 from J, leaving 14 bases between them. The CDR3 loop spans 14 amino acids. In DNA form, the CDR3 reads TGCGCCAGCAGCCTCCAGGAGGTGGGGGAAAAACTGTTTTTT. It yields the protein CASSLQEVGEKLFF.

V usage is TRBV7-6 and J usage is TRBJ2-7; 7 bases map to TRBD1. The length of the CDR3 is 14 residues. CDR1 SGHVS and CDR2 FNYEAQ come from the germline V gene. The V gene end was trimmed by 2 bases and the J gene end by 4 bases; junction bases not matched to a gene: 5. The CDR3 is CASSLRDRVYEQYV. The CDR3 DNA reads TGTGCCAGCAGCTTACGAGACAGGGTGTACGAGCAGTACGTC.

This clonotype occurred a few times. The CDR3 DNA reads as TGTGCCAGCAGTGAATTTCGTGGACAGGGGTCTGAGCAGTTCTTC. Protein: CASSEFRGQGSEQFF. This chain joins TRBV25-1 and TRBJ2-1; 9 bases are shared with TRBD1. V lost 1 base and J lost 9; bases outside the gene matches: 7. The germline V gene encodes CDR1 MGHDK and CDR2 SYGVNS. The CDR3 has 15 residues.

In this sample, this clonotype turned up a few times. The CDR3 DNA reads TGTGCCAGCAGTAGCCCCGCCAGGGTGGATACGCAGTATTTT. Translated: CASSSPARVDTQYF. The chain joins TRBV6-2 or TRBV6-3 to TRBJ2-3, with D tentatively TRBD1 (5 bases). The V end lost 5 bases, the J end lost 6 bases, and 15 bases lay between the germline ends. Germline assignment: CDR1 MNHEY and CDR2 SVGEGT. The CDR3 has 14 residues.

The rearrangement uses TRBV10-2 and TRBJ2-1; D could derive from TRBD1 or TRBD2 (5 bases each). Trimming stripped 6 bases from V and 6 bases from J, with 12 bases between. This CDR3 comprises 13 residues. Per the germline V gene, CDR1 is WSHSY and CDR2 is SAAADI. DNA of the CDR3: TGCGCCAGCAGGGGGACGGCCGGCAATGAGCAGTTCTTC. Translating it yields CASRGTAGNEQFF.

This clonotype came up a few times. The V call is TRBV18, the J call TRBJ2-3, with 10 bases matching TRBD2. Germline CDR1 and CDR2: KGHSH and LQKENI. With V trimmed by 5 bases and J by 1 base, 0 bases remained unmatched. The CDR3 contains 14 residues. The CDR3 protein is CASSGTSGTDTQYF. CDR3 coding DNA: TGTGCCAGCTCAGGGACTAGCGGCACAGATACGCAGTATTTT.

The chain couples TRBV4-2 to TRBJ1-3; 7 positions match TRBD1. Germline assignment: CDR1 LGHNA and CDR2 YNFKEQ. This CDR3 region has 15 residues. With V trimmed by 0 bases and J by 6 bases, 5 bases remained unmatched. The CDR3 DNA reads as TGTGCCAGCAGCCAAGAAGGGACAGACGAAAACACCATATATTTT. Protein sequence: CASSQEGTDENTIYF.

DNA for the CDR3: TGTGCCAGCCGGGACAGGATGGACGAGCAGTACTTC. It yields the protein CASRDRMDEQYF. The chain uses TRBV19 and TRBJ2-7; 8 bases are shared with TRBD1. The length of the CDR3 is 12 residues. Per germline, CDR1 LNHDA and CDR2 SQIVND (reference sequence). Unmatched junction bases numbered 6, after V lost 9 bases and J lost 5 bases.

This clonotype was counted only a few times. This chain connects TRBV4-3 to TRBJ2-7; 7 nucleotides align to TRBD1. Germline V gives CDR1 LGHNA, CDR2 YSLEER. After removal of 4 bases from V and 3 bases from J, the junction contained 9 bases not matched to a gene. This CDR3 contains 15 residues. DNA for the CDR3: TGCGCCAGCAGCCTAGACCGGGACAGACACTACGAGCAGTACTTC. Translating it yields CASSLDRDRHYEQYF.

This clonotype was seen ten or more times. The chain carries TRBV5-1 and TRBJ2-3, with 7 nucleotides matching TRBD2. The length of the CDR3 is 16 residues. Trimming at V came to 4 bases and at J to 2 bases, leaving 10 bases not matched to a gene. CDR1 is SGHRS, CDR2 YFSETQ, per germline. CDR3 bases: TGCGCCAGCAGCCCAGCGGGGCTTGGAAACACAGATACGCAGTATTTT. Translation gives CASSPAGLGNTDTQYF.

This clonotype was observed a handful of times. V and J are TRBV7-6 and TRBJ2-1; no firm D call. This CDR3 has 16 residues. Trimming cost V 5 bases and J 0 bases, with 14 bases left between them. Germline V gene data show CDR1 as SGHVS and CDR2 as FNYEAQ. The chain's CDR3 is CASSSSLLSSYNEQFF. Written as DNA, the CDR3 is TGTGCCAGCAGCAGCTCCTTGCTAAGCTCCTACAATGAGCAGTTCTTC.

This rearrangement joins TRBV29-1 to TRBJ2-1; TRBD2 aligns across 7 bases. Germline CDR1 reads SQVTM; CDR2 reads ANQGSEA. This CDR3 has 12 residues. V lost 7 bases, J lost 8 bases, and 8 bases stayed unmatched. The CDR3 protein is CSALSGIDEQFF. The CDR3 DNA reads TGCAGCGCGTTAAGCGGGATAGATGAGCAGTTCTTC.

This clonotype was seen more than once but under ten times. This rearrangement joins TRBV20-1 to TRBJ2-7; D unclear. This CDR3 comprises 12 residues. V lost 3 bases, J lost 2 bases, and 8 bases lay in between. Germline V gene sequence: CDR1 DFQATT, CDR2 SNEGSKA (reference sequence). The CDR3 DNA reads TGCAGTGCTAGTGGGGAAACCTACGAGCAGTACGTC. Residues: CSASGETYEQYV.

This clonotype was picked up a small number of times. This chain joins TRBV28 and TRBJ1-6, with 7 bases that match TRBD1. The germline CDR1 and CDR2 sequences are MDHEN and SYDVKM. The CDR3 spans 17 residues. Trimming removed 6 bases from V and 3 bases from J; junction bases left unmatched: 11. The CDR3 coding sequence is TGTGCCAGCAGGGGGGACAGAACAGATCTCTATAATTCACCCCTCCACTTT. This sequence encodes CASRGDRTDLYNSPLHF. The full variable domain, its missing parts supplied by reference TRBV28 and TRBJ1-6, is DVKVTQSSRYLVKRTGEKVFLECVQDMDHENMFWYRQDPGLGLRLIYFSYDVKMKEKGDIPEGYSVSREKKERFSLILESASTNQTSMYLCASRGDRTDLYNSPLHFGNGTRLTVT.

In its sample, this clonotype was seen a few times. The chain joins TRBV9 to TRBJ2-5; D is unclear. This CDR3 has 13 amino acids. V was pared by 1 base and J by 2 bases, with 6 bases between. Germline V gene sequence: CDR1 SGDLS, CDR2 YYNGEE. The CDR3 here is CASSVSQQETQYF. In nucleotides, the CDR3 is TGTGCCAGCAGCGTAAGCCAGCAAGAGACCCAGTACTTC.

This clonotype was picked up a small number of times. The rearrangement uses TRBV18 and TRBJ2-1; no clear D gene. Looked up from germline, CDR1 is KGHSH and CDR2 is LQKENI. This CDR3 has 15 residues. Trimming shortened V by 6 bases and J by 6 bases, and 18 bases separated the two germline ends. Written as DNA, the CDR3 is TGTGCCAGCTCCCCAAACTTCGACCGGAGCAATGAGCAGTTCTTC. Residues: CASSPNFDRSNEQFF.

The chain combines TRBV7-9 with TRBJ2-5; D unclear. V was shortened by 5 bases and J by 8 bases, with 9 bases between the two germline ends. Germline V gives CDR1 SEHNR, CDR2 FQNEAQ (reference sequence). The CDR3 is 11 residues long. The CDR3 nucleotides read TGTGCCAGCAGCCAAGATAGAACCCAGTACTTC. Translated, it gives CASSQDRTQYF.

V and J are TRBV6-5 and TRBJ2-1, with no clear D. The CDR3 is made up of 13 amino acids. Germline V CDR1 and CDR2: MNHEY, SVGAGI. Trimming cost V 6 bases and J 7 bases, with 13 bases left between them. This chain's CDR3 is CASSPHKLNEQFF. DNA of the CDR3: TGTGCCAGCAGCCCACACAAGTTAAATGAGCAGTTCTTC.